This entry is about one TCR beta chain. This record belongs to a study of blood T cell repertoires in COVID-19. For the study at large: Acute and convalescent COVID-19 specimens originated in the United States, Italy and Spain. In each case, the material was cDNA or gDNA derived from T cells, B-cell-depleted T cells, or PBMCs.

Source study methods: Amplification of reference gene primers was used by the study to estimate nucleated cell counts. The protocol was immunoSEQ multiplex PCR, while the TCRdb copy is restricted to in-frame clones and leaves out a portion. That table supplies the V and J calls and clone size; D and trimming were determined from the DNA. The sample records some 60,000 clones, 80% to 85% being singletons. Enrolment of Seattle patients took place during active infection, and they were followed longitudinally. The source material was peripheral blood. The TCR originated in a man aged 25 to 40 with COVID-19, enrolled during active disease.

The CDR3 sequence: CASSRRQGQDSPLHF. Here the CDR3 DNA reads TGTGCCAGCTCCCGTAGACAGGGTCAAGATTCACCCCTCCACTTT. The chain combines TRBV18 with TRBJ1-6; 7 nucleotides agree with TRBD1. The trim removed 6 bases at V and 8 bases at J, leaving 10 bases unmatched. The CDR3 loop spans 15 amino acids. Germline-derived CDR1 and CDR2 are KGHSH and LQKENI.